This T cell receptor beta chain was captured by sequencing in a study of control samples from healthy donors and cancer patients. The V gene end was trimmed by 4 bases and the J gene end by 7 bases; junction bases not matched to a gene: 1. Looked up from germline, CDR1 is LGHNT and CDR2 is FRNRAP. This CDR3 has 14 amino acids. This clone was seen once. Data came from immunoSEQ multiplex PCR; TCRdb stores just in-frame clones and leaves some out. This table has approximately 100,000 clones, roughly 86% appearing once. Sequencing was performed on blood. The origin of this receptor is a man younger than 45 in good health. The chain has TRBV12-5 and TRBJ1-6; 10 bases fit TRBD1. The CDR3 DNA is TGTGCTAGTGGTTCGGGACAGGGGAATTCACCCCTCCACTTT. This translates into CASGSGQGNSPLHF.